These T cell receptor beta chains were read from a single sample in a study of OX40 agonist ivuxolimab in advanced cancers. Using immunoSEQ multiplex PCR, the repertoire was profiled, and TCRdb retains in-frame clones only, with some absent. The sample records 70,000 to 80,000 clones, about 94% being singletons. The sequences come from CD4+ or CD8+ T cells sorted from blood, collected in a trial of the OX40 agonist ivuxolimab. All receptors come from an adult with an advanced solid tumor such as melanoma, head and neck, liver or kidney cancer. The CDR3 runs from the conserved cysteine through the conserved F or W. The D gene is left open where the match is weak. The size entry is marked missing in some rows and otherwise reads once, few, many or a size class.

CDR3 length,J gene,D gene,V gene,clone size,CDR3 DNA,CDR3 protein
12,TRBJ1-1,.,TRBV15,few,TGTGCCACCAGCAGAGATTATGATGAAGCTTTCTTT,CATSRDYDEAFF
17,TRBJ1-5,.,TRBV21-1,.,TGTGCCAGCAGCAAAGACCACAGGGAGGTTAGCAATCAGCCCCAGCATTTT,CASSKDHREVSNQPQHF
14,TRBJ2-3,.,TRBV6-5,once,TGTGCCAGCAGTTACGGCGGAAGCACAGATACGCAGTATTTT,CASSYGGSTDTQYF
14,TRBJ2-7,TRBD2,TRBV27,once,TGTGCCAGCAGTCCGGGACTACACGCCTACGAGCAGTACTTC,CASSPGLHAYEQYF
15,TRBJ2-7,TRBD2,TRBV9,.,TGTGCCAGCAGCGGCGGAGCGGGAGAGTCCTACGAGCAGTACTTC,CASSGGAGESYEQYF
16,TRBJ2-4,.,TRBV7-2,.,TGTGCCAGCAGCGGGTGGGACGGGGTAGCCAAAAACATTCAGTACTTC,CASSGWDGVAKNIQYF
14,TRBJ1-1,.,TRBV7-2,.,TGTGCCAGCAGCTTTGACAGCCCGAACACTGAAGCTTTCTTT,CASSFDSPNTEAFF
15,TRBJ2-1,.,TRBV6-4,.,TGTGCCAGCAGTGACTCAGAGGACAGCGGGAATGAGCAGTTCTTC,CASSDSEDSGNEQFF
13,TRBJ1-4,.,TRBV4-1,.,TGCGCCAGCAGCCAAGAGGGTAGCGAAAAACTGTTTTTT,CASSQEGSEKLFF
16,TRBJ2-2,TRBD1,TRBV5-6,.,TGTGCCAGCAGCCCGACAGGGGTGGGTCACACCGGGGAGCTGTTTTTT,CASSPTGVGHTGELFF
15,TRBJ1-2,.,TRBV7-9,.,TGTGCCAGCAGCTTTGTGAGCGGGCAGGCAAATGGCTACACCTTC,CASSFVSGQANGYTF
16,TRBJ1-2,TRBD1,TRBV9,.,TGTGCCAGCAGCCCAAGGGTGGGACAGGGAGACTATGGCTACACCTTC,CASSPRVGQGDYGYTF
14,TRBJ2-7,TRBD1,TRBV6-1,.,TGTGCCAGCAGTGAAACAGGGGTGATCTACGAGCAGTACTTC,CASSETGVIYEQYF
12,TRBJ1-1,.,TRBV7-9,few,TGTGCCAGCAACCAACCGAACACTGAAGCTTTCTTT,CASNQPNTEAFF
13,TRBJ2-5,.,TRBV5-4,.,TGTGCCAGCAGCTCGCGGGGCCAAGAGACCCAGTACTTC,CASSSRGQETQYF
16,TRBJ2-1,TRBD2,TRBV9,.,TGTGCCAGCTCGATTAGCGGGAGTATCTCCTACAATGAGCAGTTCTTC,CASSISGSISYNEQFF
14,TRBJ2-7,TRBD1,TRBV29-1,.,TGCAGCGTTGGGACAGGGGTAGGGTCCTACGAGCAGTACTTC,CSVGTGVGSYEQYF
15,TRBJ1-4,.,TRBV5-1,.,TGCGCCAGCAGCTTATTGCGAGGGACTAATGAAAAACTGTTTTTT,CASSLLRGTNEKLFF
13,TRBJ1-5,.,TRBV21-1,.,TGTGCCAGCATCAGAATTAGCAATCAGCCCCAGCATTTT,CASIRISNQPQHF
16,TRBJ1-6,.,TRBV9,.,TGTGCCAGCAGCCGCCGGACTCTGGAGGGGAATTCACCCCTCCACTTT,CASSRRTLEGNSPLHF
13,TRBJ1-2,.,TRBV5-1,.,TGCGCCAGCAGCTTGGGCAGGGTGGAGGGCTACACCTTC,CASSLGRVEGYTF
13,TRBJ2-5,.,TRBV11-1,.,TGTGCCAGCAGCTTAGGACAGATGGAGACCCAGTACTTC,CASSLGQMETQYF
15,TRBJ2-3,.,TRBV7-9,.,TGTGCCAGCAGCTTAGGGTACAGTGACACAGATACGCAGTATTTT,CASSLGYSDTDTQYF
12,TRBJ2-7,TRBD1,TRBV19,.,TGTGCCAGCAACACAGGGGTTGAGGAGCAGTACTTC,CASNTGVEEQYF
15,TRBJ2-6,TRBD1,TRBV19,.,TGTGCCAGGCCTCTCACAGGGGCTGGGGCCAACGTCCTGACTTTC,CARPLTGAGANVLTF